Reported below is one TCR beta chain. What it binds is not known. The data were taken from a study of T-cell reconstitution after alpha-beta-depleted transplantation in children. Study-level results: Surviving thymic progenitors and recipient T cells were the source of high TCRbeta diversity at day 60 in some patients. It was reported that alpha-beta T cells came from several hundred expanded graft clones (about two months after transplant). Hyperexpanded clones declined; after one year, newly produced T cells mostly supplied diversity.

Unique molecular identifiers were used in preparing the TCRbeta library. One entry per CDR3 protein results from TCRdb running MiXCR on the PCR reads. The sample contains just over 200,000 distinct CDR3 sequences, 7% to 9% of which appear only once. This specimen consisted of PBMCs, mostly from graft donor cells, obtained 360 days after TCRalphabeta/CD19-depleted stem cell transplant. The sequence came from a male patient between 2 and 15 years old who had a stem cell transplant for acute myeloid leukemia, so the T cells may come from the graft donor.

CDR3 sequence (DNA): TGTGCCAGCAGTACAACCGGGACAGGGGGCAATAATGAGCAGTTCTTC. Protein sequence: CASSTTGTGGNNEQFF. The chain employs TRBV6-5 and TRBJ2-1; 12 bases match TRBD1. The germline V gene encodes CDR1 MNHEY and CDR2 SVGAGI. This CDR3 region has 16 residues. The J segment lost 7 bases and the V segment lost 5 bases, leaving 9 bases of the junction unmatched.